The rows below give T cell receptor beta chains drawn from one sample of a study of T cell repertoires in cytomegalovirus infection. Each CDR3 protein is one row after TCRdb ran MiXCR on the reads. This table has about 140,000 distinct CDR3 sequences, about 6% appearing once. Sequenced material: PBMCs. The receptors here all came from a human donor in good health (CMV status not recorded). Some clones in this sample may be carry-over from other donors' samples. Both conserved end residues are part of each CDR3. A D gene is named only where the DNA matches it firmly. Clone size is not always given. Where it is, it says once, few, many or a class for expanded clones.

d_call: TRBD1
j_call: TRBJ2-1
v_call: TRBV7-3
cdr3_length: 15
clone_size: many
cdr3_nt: TGTGCCAGCAGCTTAACCGAGACAGGGATCAATGAGCAGTTCTTC
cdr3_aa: CASSLTETGINEQFF

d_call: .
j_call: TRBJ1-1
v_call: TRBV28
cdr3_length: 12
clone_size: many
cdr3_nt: TGTGCCAGCAGTTCAGCCAACACTGAAGCTTTCTTT
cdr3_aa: CASSSANTEAFF

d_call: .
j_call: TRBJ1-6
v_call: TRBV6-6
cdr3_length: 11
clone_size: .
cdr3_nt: TGTGCCAGCATGCCGAATTCACCACTCCACTTT
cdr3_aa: CASMPNSPLHF

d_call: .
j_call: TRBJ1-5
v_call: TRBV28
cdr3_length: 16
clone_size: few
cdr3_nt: TGTGCCAGCAGTCCCTTGGTACAGGGAGGGATACAGCCCCAGCATTTT
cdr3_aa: CASSPLVQGGIQPQHF

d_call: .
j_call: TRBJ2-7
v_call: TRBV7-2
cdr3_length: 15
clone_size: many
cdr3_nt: TGTGCCAGCAGCTTAGAGGGGGGCCGTTCCTACGAGCAGTACTTC
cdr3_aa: CASSLEGGRSYEQYF

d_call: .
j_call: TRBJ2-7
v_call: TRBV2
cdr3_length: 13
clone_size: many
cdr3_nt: TGTGCCAGCAGCACAGGACAGTACTACGAGCAGTACTTC
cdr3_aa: CASSTGQYYEQYF

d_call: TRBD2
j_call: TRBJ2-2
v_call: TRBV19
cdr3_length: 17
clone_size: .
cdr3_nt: TGTGCCAGTAGTACTTTCCTGCGGGGGTCCAACACCGGGGAGCTGTTTTTT
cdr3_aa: CASSTFLRGSNTGELFF

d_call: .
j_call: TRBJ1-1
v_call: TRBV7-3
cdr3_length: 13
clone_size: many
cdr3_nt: TGTGCCAGCAGCTTATTAGGTTTTACTGAAGCTTTCTTT
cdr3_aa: CASSLLGFTEAFF

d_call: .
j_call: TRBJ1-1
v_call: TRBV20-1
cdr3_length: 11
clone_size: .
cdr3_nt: TGCAGTGCCTTCCGGCTTACTGAAGCTTTCTTT
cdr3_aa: CSAFRLTEAFF

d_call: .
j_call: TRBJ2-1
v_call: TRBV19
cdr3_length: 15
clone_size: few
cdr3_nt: TGTGCCAGTAGTATGCAGGTTAGCTCCTACAATGAGCAGTTCTTC
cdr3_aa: CASSMQVSSYNEQFF

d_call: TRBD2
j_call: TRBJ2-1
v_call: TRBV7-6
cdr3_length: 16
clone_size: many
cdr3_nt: TGTGCCAGCAGCCAAGGAGCGGGGCTCTCCTACAATGAGCAGTTCTTC
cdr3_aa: CASSQGAGLSYNEQFF

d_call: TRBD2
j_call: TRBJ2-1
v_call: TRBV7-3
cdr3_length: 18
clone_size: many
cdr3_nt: TGTGCCAGCAGCTCCACCCCCGGGACTAGCTTAGACTACAATGAGCAGTTCTTC
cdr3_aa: CASSSTPGTSLDYNEQFF

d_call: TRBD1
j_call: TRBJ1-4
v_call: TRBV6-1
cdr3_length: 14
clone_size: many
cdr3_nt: TGTGCCAGCATACCGACAGGGCCCCGCGAAAAACTGTTTTTT
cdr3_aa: CASIPTGPREKLFF

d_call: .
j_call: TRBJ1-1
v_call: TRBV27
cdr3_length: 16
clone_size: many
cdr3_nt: TGTGCCAGCAGTCGTCTAATACGGGGACTAAACACTGAAGCTTTCTTT
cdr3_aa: CASSRLIRGLNTEAFF

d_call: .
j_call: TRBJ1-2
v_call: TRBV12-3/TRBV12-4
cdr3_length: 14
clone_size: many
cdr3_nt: TGTGCCAGCAGTTTTTACGGGGGACTCTATGGCTACACCTTC
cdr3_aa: CASSFYGGLYGYTF

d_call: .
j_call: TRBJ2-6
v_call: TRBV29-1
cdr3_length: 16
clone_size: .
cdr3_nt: TGCAGCGTTGAAGATCGCCAGGCTCCTGGGGCCAACGTCCTGACTTTC
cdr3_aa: CSVEDRQAPGANVLTF

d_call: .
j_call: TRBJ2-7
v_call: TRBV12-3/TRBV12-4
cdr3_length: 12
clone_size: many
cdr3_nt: TGTGCCAGCAGTTTTAACCAGGTGAAGCAGTACTTC
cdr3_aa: CASSFNQVKQYF

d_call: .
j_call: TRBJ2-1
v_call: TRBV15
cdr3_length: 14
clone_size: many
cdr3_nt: TGTGCCACCAGCAGAGGTACACGTTACAATGAGCAGTTCTTC
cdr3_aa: CATSRGTRYNEQFF

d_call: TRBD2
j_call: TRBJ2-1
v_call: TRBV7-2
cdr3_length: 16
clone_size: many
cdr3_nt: TGTGCCAGCACCCTTATAGGGACTAGCGTAAAGAATGAGCAGTTCTTC
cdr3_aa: CASTLIGTSVKNEQFF

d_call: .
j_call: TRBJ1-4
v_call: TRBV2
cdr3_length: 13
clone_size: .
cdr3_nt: TGTGCCAGCAGTGAAGCGGGGGATGAAAAACTGTTTTTT
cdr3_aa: CASSEAGDEKLFF

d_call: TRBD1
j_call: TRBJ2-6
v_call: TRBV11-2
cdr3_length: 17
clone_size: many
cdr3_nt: TGTGCCAGCAGCTCCGACAGGGGTGCTGCTGGGGCCAACGTCCTGACTTTC
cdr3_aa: CASSSDRGAAGANVLTF

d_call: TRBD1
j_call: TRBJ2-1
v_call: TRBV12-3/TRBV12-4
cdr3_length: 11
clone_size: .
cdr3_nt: TGTGCCAGCAGTTCTACAGGGGGAAAGTTCTTC
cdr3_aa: CASSSTGGKFF

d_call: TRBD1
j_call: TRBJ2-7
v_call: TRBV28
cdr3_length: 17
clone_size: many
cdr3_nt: TGTGCCAGCAGTTCGATTACGGGACAGGAAATTGTCTACGAGCAGTACTTC
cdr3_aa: CASSSITGQEIVYEQYF

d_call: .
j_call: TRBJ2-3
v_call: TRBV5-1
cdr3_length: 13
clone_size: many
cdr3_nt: TGCGCCAGCAGCGGCGGACACCCAGATACGCAGTATTTT
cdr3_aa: CASSGGHPDTQYF

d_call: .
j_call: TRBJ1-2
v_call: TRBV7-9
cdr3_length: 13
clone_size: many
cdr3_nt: TGTGCCAGCAGCAAACCAGTTCTGGATGGCTACACCTTC
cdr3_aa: CASSKPVLDGYTF

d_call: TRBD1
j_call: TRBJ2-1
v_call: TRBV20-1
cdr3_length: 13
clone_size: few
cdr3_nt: TGCAGTGCACCGGACAGGGTGTCCAATGAGCAGTTCTTC
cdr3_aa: CSAPDRVSNEQFF

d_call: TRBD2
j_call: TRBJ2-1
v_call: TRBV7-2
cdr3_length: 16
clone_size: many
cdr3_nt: TGTGCCAGCAGCTTAGGGCTTAGCGGGGGGTGGGATGAGCAGTTCTTC
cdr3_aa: CASSLGLSGGWDEQFF

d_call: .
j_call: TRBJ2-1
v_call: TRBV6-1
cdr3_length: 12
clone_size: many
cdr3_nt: TGTGCCAGCTCCCGCGCCTGGAATGAGCAGTTCTTC
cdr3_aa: CASSRAWNEQFF

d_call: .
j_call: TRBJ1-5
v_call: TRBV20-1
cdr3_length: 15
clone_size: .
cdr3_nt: TGCAGTGCTAGAGATAACAGGGCTAGCAATCAGCCCCAGCATTTT
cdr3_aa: CSARDNRASNQPQHF

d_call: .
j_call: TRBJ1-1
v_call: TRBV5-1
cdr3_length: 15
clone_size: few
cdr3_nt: TGCGCCAGCAGCTTGGAGACATTCGGCGACACTGAAGCTTTCTTT
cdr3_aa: CASSLETFGDTEAFF

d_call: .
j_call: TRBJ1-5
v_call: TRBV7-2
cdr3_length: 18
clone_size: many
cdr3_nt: TGTGCCAGCAGCTTGGACTCTAAGGGTGTTCATAGCAATCAGCCCCAGCATTTT
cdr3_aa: CASSLDSKGVHSNQPQHF

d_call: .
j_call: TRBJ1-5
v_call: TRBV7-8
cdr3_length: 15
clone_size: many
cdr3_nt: TGTGCCAGCAGCTTAAGCCTTGATAGCAATCAGCCCCAGCATTTT
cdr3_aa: CASSLSLDSNQPQHF

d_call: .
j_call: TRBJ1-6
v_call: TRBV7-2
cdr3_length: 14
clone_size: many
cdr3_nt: TGTGCCAGCAGCCAGGCCGCGAGGAATTCACCCCTCCACTTT
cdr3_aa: CASSQAARNSPLHF

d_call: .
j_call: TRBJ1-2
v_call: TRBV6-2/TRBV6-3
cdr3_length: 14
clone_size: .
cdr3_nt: TGTGCCAGCAGTTACTCGGACCGGAACTATGGCTACACCTTC
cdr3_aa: CASSYSDRNYGYTF

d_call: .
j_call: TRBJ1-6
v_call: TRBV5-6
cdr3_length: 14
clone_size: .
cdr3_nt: TGTGCCAGCAGCTTACTCCAGTCCCCTCGGGCCCTCCACTTT
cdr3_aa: CASSLLQSPRALHF

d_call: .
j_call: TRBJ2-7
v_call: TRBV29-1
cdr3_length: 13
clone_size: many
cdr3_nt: TGCAGCGCCGAGCACCCAGGGTTGGGCGAGCAGTACTTC
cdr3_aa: CSAEHPGLGEQYF

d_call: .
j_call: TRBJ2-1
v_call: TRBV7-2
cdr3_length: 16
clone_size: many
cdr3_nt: TGTGCCAGCATCCATATGGGGGGGGCGAAGTACAATGAGCAGTTCTTC
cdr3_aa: CASIHMGGAKYNEQFF

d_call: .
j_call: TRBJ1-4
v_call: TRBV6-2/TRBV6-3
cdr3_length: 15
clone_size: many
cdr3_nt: TGTGCCAGCAGTTCCCCGGAGGGCCGAACGGAAAAACTGTTTTTT
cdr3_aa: CASSSPEGRTEKLFF

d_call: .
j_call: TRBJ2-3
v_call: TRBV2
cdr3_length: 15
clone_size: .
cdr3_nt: TGTGCCAGCAGGCAGCTAACAGGGCGGGCAGATACGCAGTATTTT
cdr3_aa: CASRQLTGRADTQYF

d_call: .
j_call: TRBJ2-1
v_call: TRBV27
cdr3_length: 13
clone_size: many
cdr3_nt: TGTGCCAGCAGAGAAAACTTGGGCAATGAGCAGTTCTTC
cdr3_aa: CASRENLGNEQFF

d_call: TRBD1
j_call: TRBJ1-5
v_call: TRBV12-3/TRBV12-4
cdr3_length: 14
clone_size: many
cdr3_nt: TGTGCCAGCAGTACTAACAGGGGAAGTCAGCCCCAGCATTTT
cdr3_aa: CASSTNRGSQPQHF

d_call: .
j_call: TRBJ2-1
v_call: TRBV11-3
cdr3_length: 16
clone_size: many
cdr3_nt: TGTGCCAGCAGCTTAGCCGGGGGAAGCTCCTACAATGAGCAGTTCTTC
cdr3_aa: CASSLAGGSSYNEQFF

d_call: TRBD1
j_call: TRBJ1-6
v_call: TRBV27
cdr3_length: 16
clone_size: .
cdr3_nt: TGTGCCAGCAGTTTATTGGTTGGGACAGGGGATTCACCCCTCCACTTT
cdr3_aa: CASSLLVGTGDSPLHF

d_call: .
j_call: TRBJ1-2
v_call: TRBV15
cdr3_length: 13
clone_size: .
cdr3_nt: TGTGCCACCAGCAGAGACGGCAGTGGTGGCTACACCTTC
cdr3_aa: CATSRDGSGGYTF

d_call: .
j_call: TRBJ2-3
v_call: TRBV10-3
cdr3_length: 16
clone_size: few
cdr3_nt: TGTGCCATCAGTGATGGCCAGGGAATTGGCACAGATACGCAGTATTTT
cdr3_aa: CAISDGQGIGTDTQYF

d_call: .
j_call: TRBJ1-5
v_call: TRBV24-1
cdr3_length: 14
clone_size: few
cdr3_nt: TGTGCCACCAGTGATTCCCTTCAGGGGAGGCCCCAGCATTTT
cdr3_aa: CATSDSLQGRPQHF

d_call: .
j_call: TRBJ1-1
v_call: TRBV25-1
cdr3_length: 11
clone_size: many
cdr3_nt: TGTGCCAGCAGTGTGGGGATAGAAGCTTTCTTT
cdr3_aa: CASSVGIEAFF

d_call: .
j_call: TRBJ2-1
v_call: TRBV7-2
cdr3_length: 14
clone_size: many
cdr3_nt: TGTGCCAGCATGCCGGGCGGCTCCTACAATGAGCAGTTCTTC
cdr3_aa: CASMPGGSYNEQFF

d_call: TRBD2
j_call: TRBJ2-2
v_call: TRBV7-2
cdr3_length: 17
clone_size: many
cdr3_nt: TGTGCCAGCAGCAAGCAAGCGGGGGGGCCAGCCACCGGGGAGCTGTTTTTT
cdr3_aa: CASSKQAGGPATGELFF

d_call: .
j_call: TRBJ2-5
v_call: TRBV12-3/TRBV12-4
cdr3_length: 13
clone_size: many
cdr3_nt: TGTGCCAGCACCGCTGTCCTGGGGGAGACCCAGTACTTC
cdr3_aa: CASTAVLGETQYF

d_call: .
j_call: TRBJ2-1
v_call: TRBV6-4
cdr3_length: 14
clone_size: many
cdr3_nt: TGTGCCAGCAGTCAACAGGGTATGAGGAATGAGCAGTTCTTC
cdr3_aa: CASSQQGMRNEQFF

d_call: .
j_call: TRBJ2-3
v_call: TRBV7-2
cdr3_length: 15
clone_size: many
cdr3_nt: TGTGCCAGCAGCTTGGGACAGCGGGGCACAGATACGCAGTATTTT
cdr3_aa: CASSLGQRGTDTQYF

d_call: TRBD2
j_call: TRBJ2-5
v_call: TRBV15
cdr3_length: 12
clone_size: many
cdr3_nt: TGTGCCACCCGGGGGGGCCAGGAGACCCAGTACTTC
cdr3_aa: CATRGGQETQYF

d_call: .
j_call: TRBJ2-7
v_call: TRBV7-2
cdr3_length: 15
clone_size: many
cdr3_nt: TGTGCCAGCAGCTTAGCCGCCCCGGGGTACTACGAGCAGTACTTC
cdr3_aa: CASSLAAPGYYEQYF